The 8 T cell receptor beta chains below all came from one sample that was sequenced in a study of identical twins. TCRdb reprocessed the 5' RACE reads with MiXCR, giving one entry per CDR3 protein. The sample contains 450,000 or so distinct CDR3 sequences, around 14% of which appear only once. These records were also assigned to another study, of yellow fever vaccine responses in identical twins.

Sequencing was done on a sample of CD4+ T cells sorted from blood. These receptors originate from a woman aged 18-29 years in good health.

The chain employs TRBV20-1 and TRBJ2-4; either TRBD1 or TRBD2 may supply D (5 bases each). The germline gives CDR1 DFQATT, CDR2 SNEGSKA (reference sequence). This CDR3 is built from 16 residues. Trimming took off 1 base at V and 4 bases at J, with 17 bases between the two ends. CDR3 sequence (DNA): TGCAGTGCTAGAGTTGGGACGGCGTACCTAAAAAACATTCAGTACTTC. Translating it yields CSARVGTAYLKNIQYF.

This clonotype was seen only a few times. The rearrangement joins TRBV9 to TRBJ2-2; 11 nucleotides line up with TRBD1. Germline lookup yields CDR1 SGDLS and CDR2 YYNGEE. Trimming at V came to 4 bases and at J to 4 bases, leaving 6 bases not matched to a gene. CDR3 length equals 16 residues. CDR3 in amino acids: CASSPQDRGLTGELFF. The DNA of the CDR3 is TGTGCCAGCAGCCCACAGGACAGGGGGCTCACCGGGGAGCTGTTTTTT.

This clonotype has a handful of counts. The chain links TRBV7-2 to TRBJ1-2; perhaps TRBD1 as D (5 bases). Trimming left V 5 bases short and J 2 bases short, with 15 bases between. Germline V gene sequence: CDR1 SGHTA, CDR2 FQGNSA. CDR3 length: 15 amino acids. The CDR3 DNA sequence: TGTGCCAGCAGCCCCCCGGGACTACCAAACTATGGCTACACCTTC. Translation gives CASSPPGLPNYGYTF.

This clonotype was seen ten or more times. The chain carries TRBV5-1 and TRBJ2-5; D remains unclear. This CDR3 contains 15 residues. Germline V gene lookup returns CDR1 SGHRS and CDR2 YFSETQ. V was pared by 0 bases and J by 3 bases, with 12 bases between. In nucleotides, the CDR3 is TGCGCCAGCAGCTTGGAGGGCAGGAGAGAAGAGACCCAGTACTTC. As protein: CASSLEGRREETQYF.

Details on this clonotype: It is likely a read error, because the conserved phenylalanine at the end of the CDR3 is missing. The J gene is TRBJ2-3, the V gene TRBV20-1; 11 bases match TRBD2. CDR3 size: 12 residues. Trimming at V came to 1 base and at J to 12 bases, leaving 3 bases not matched to a gene. Per the germline V gene, CDR1 is DFQATT and CDR2 is SNEGSKA (reference sequence). The DNA for the CDR3 is TGCAGTGCTAGAGTAGCGGGAGGGCCACAGTATGTT. Translated: CSARVAGGPQYV.

This clonotype turned up a few times. This chain joins TRBV20-1 and TRBJ2-3; no definite D call. The germline V and J ends were trimmed by 6 bases and 10 bases, with 11 bases remaining between them. The germline V gene encodes CDR1 DFQATT and CDR2 SNEGSKA (reference sequence). The CDR3 has 10 residues. In DNA form, the CDR3 reads TGCAGTGCCCCGGTTGTCCCGCAGTATTTT. Encoded protein: CSAPVVPQYF.

The rearrangement uses TRBV7-9 and TRBJ1-2; 7 bases align to TRBD1. The CDR3 is made up of 16 amino acids. The V and J ends lost 5 bases and 0 bases, in that order; junction bases with no gene match: 9. The germline gives CDR1 SEHNR, CDR2 FQNEAQ (reference sequence). Here the CDR3 reads CASSRNRDRTNYGYTF. The CDR3 DNA follows: TGTGCCAGCAGCCGAAACCGGGACAGAACTAACTATGGCTACACCTTC.

This clonotype showed up just a few times. This rearrangement joins TRBV4-3 to TRBJ2-7; 9 bases are shared with TRBD1. Trimming removed 2 bases from V and 4 bases from J; junction bases left unmatched: 6. The CDR3 totals 15 residues. Germline loops: CDR1 LGHNA, CDR2 YSLEER. CDR3 region: CASSQFGQGRYEQYF. In DNA form, the CDR3 reads TGCGCCAGCAGCCAATTCGGACAGGGGCGGTACGAGCAGTACTTC.